The clone carrying this TCR beta chain was counted many times. What it binds is unknown. The source of the sample is a study of human T cells and chemical hapten exposure. Looking at the study overall: Once 0.01% DPC had been applied to the upper back by patch test, readings were taken at 6 days. Whole-study results and caveats: Large CDR3 similarity clusters arose significantly more often from expanded TCRs than from controls. Sensitizing to DPC left TCRs with a frequency above 1 in 1000 unaltered.

Time point in this sample: patch test 2, 6 weeks after DPC sensitization. Indicated treatment: therapeutic diphenylcyclopropenone sensitization with weekly scalp DPC. Individual cDNA molecules (in the library) carried attached unique molecular identifiers. In TCRdb, the RACE reads were re-called with MiXCR into one record per CDR3 protein. The profile shows 20,000 to 30,000 distinct CDR3 sequences, 7.5% to 10% of them singletons. The germline gives CDR1 SEHNR, CDR2 FQNEAQ (reference sequence). V lost 3 bases and J 2 bases, leaving 13 bases between the germline ends. The CDR3 extends over 15 amino acids.

Material: whole blood, obtained in connection with sensitization to the hapten diphenylcyclopropenone (DPC). The gene calls are TRBV7-9 and TRBJ1-1; no firm D call. The sequence was obtained from a man younger than 40 with alopecia areata. Some clones in this sample may be carry-over from other donors' samples. In DNA, the CDR3 is TGTGCCAGCAGCTTCTTTCAAGCACTTAACACTGAAGCTTTCTTT. It yields the protein CASSFFQALNTEAFF. The variable domain in full, completed from reference TRBV7-9 and TRBJ1-1, reads DTGVSQNPRHKITKRGQNVTFRCDPISEHNRLYWYRQTLGQGPEFLTYFQNEAQLEKSRLLSDRFSAERPKGSFSTLEIQRTEQGDSAMYLCASSFFQALNTEAFFGQGTRLTVV.